These 27 T cell receptor beta chains came from one sample sequenced in a study of cytomegalovirus exposure and HLA in healthy donors (dated by TCRdb to the late 2010s). Receptors were amplified or captured by the immunoSEQ multiplex PCR assay. For the multiplex PCR, a mixture combining 60 forward primers for TCR Vbeta segments and 13 reverse primers for TCR Jbeta segments was used. The source is immuneACCESS, and TCRdb retained only in-frame sequences with V and J called. Part of the clones is not carried over; for the studies checked, unresolved V genes explain less than half of this, and the remainder is unexplained. For this sample there are 200,000 to 250,000 clones; approximately 84% appear just once. 0.55% to 0.7% of the sample lies in the top ten. The sample was PBMCs. Every receptor here comes from a woman in her thirties or forties in good health and CMV-seronegative.

The J gene is TRBJ1-3, the V gene TRBV4-2; D may be TRBD1 (5 bases). V was cut by 0 bases and J by 0 bases, with 9 bases left in between. The CDR3 covers 16 residues. Germline loops: CDR1 LGHNA, CDR2 YNFKEQ. The CDR3 reads CASSQDRGASGNTIYF. CDR3 DNA: TGTGCCAGCAGCCAAGATCGCGGGGCCTCTGGAAACACCATATATTTT.

The V call is TRBV4-2, the J call TRBJ1-1; D unresolved. The CDR3 consists of 14 residues. Between the trimmed V and J ends, which lost 0 bases and 0 bases, there was a span of 5 bases. CDR1 and CDR2 from the germline V gene are LGHNA and YNFKEQ. CDR3 loop: CASSQEQVNTEAFF. Here the CDR3 DNA reads TGTGCCAGCAGCCAAGAGCAGGTGAACACTGAAGCTTTCTTT.

V and J are TRBV30 and TRBJ1-2, with 7 bases lining up with TRBD1. The CDR3 is 13 amino acids. CDR1 GTSNPN and CDR2 SVGIG come from the germline V gene (reference sequence). Trimming removed 3 bases from V and 8 bases from J; junction bases left unmatched: 9. CDR3 in DNA: TGTGCCTGGAGGACAGGGTCTAGATGGGGCTACACCTTC. This encodes CAWRTGSRWGYTF.

The CDR3 bases are TGTGCCAGTAGACCTTCCGGGACAGGGTCCAAAAACATTCAGTACTTC. Encoded protein: CASRPSGTGSKNIQYF. The J gene is TRBJ2-4, the V gene TRBV19, with TRBD1 identical over 9 bases. The V gene's germline CDR1 is LNHDA and CDR2 SQIVND (reference sequence). The ends lost 6 bases at V and 2 bases at J; junction bases unmatched: 8. The CDR3 spans 16 residues.

CDR3 in DNA: TGTGCCAGCAGCTGGAGGGGCGAACACACTGAAGCTTTCTTT. This gives the protein CASSWRGEHTEAFF. The V and J genes are TRBV13 and TRBJ1-1, with a tentative D call TRBD1 (5 bases). Deletions cut 4 bases from V and 3 bases from J, with 12 bases between. The CDR3 spans 14 residues. Germline CDR1 and CDR2: PRHDT and FYEKMQ (reference sequence).

This sequence joins TRBV30 and TRBJ2-3; unclear D gene. V shed 1 base and J shed 0 bases, with 11 bases lying between them. Germline lookup yields CDR1 GTSNPN and CDR2 SVGIG (reference sequence). The CDR3 loop spans 15 amino acids. The CDR3 region has the DNA TGTGCCTGGAGTGGCGCCTCAACTAGCACAGATACGCAGTATTTT. Translation gives CAWSGASTSTDTQYF.

The rearrangement links TRBV7-2 to TRBJ2-5; TRBD2 matches at 10 bases. The CDR3 has 15 amino acids. V was pared by 1 base and J by 3 bases, with 2 bases of the junction left unmatched. CDR1 and CDR2 from the germline V gene are SGHTA and FQGNSA. CDR3 coding DNA: TGTGCCAGCAGCTTAGGTACTAGCGGGGAAGAGACCCAGTACTTC. This translates into CASSLGTSGEETQYF.

This chain links TRBV7-6 with TRBJ2-1; 10 bases map to TRBD2. Trimming removed 1 base from V and 9 bases from J; junction bases left unmatched: 6. The CDR3 length is 15 residues. Germline V CDR1 and CDR2: SGHVS, FNYEAQ. Here the CDR3 reads CASSLGSGGPGEQFF. The CDR3 nucleotides read TGTGCCAGCAGCTTAGGTAGCGGGGGGCCAGGTGAGCAGTTCTTC.

This chain joins TRBV5-1 and TRBJ2-3, with D unresolved. Trimming took 2 bases from V and 2 from J, leaving 9 bases between them. CDR1 is SGHRS, CDR2 YFSETQ, per germline. The CDR3 is 14 residues long. CDR3 region: CASSFDGATDTQYF. The DNA for the CDR3 is TGCGCCAGCAGCTTCGACGGAGCCACAGATACGCAGTATTTT.

This clone was found a few times. The V call is TRBV5-4, the J call TRBJ2-1; 12 nucleotides agree with TRBD2. Germline V gene lookup returns CDR1 SGHNT and CDR2 YYREEE (reference sequence). The CDR3 sequence is 16 residues long. Losses at the gene ends were 0 bases for V and 7 bases for J; bases not matched to a gene: 5. The CDR3 region has the DNA TGTGCCAGCAGCTTGGGTCTAGCGGGGGGGATGAATGAGCAGTTCTTC. Amino acid sequence: CASSLGLAGGMNEQFF.

The chain recombines TRBV5-1 with TRBJ2-7; D uncertain. Trimming removed 4 bases from V and 3 bases from J, with 11 bases in between. Germline V gene lookup returns CDR1 SGHRS and CDR2 YFSETQ. This CDR3 comprises 13 residues. CDR3 nucleotide sequence: TGCGCCAGCAGCCAGACACGGTTCTACGAGCAGTACTTC. Encoded protein: CASSQTRFYEQYF.

This clone was recorded once. Other DNA sequences in the same sample also yield this CDR3. The rearrangement uses TRBV25-1 and TRBJ2-5; maybe TRBD2 (6 bases). The CDR3 has 17 residues. Looked up from germline, CDR1 is MGHDK and CDR2 is SYGVNS. V was shortened by 3 bases and J by 2 bases, with 19 bases between the two germline ends. The CDR3 loop reads CASSEPIRLGGQETQYF. The CDR3 DNA sequence: TGTGCCAGCAGTGAGCCCATCAGGCTTGGGGGGCAAGAGACCCAGTACTTC.

The chain recombines TRBV2 with TRBJ1-5; possible D gene TRBD1, 6 bases. This CDR3 contains 13 residues. The germline V and J ends were trimmed by 0 bases and 6 bases, with 6 bases remaining between them. Germline values: CDR1 SNHLY, CDR2 FYNNEI. As DNA, the CDR3 is TGTGCCAGCAGTGAAGCCAGGGGTCAGCCCCAGCATTTT. Translated, it gives CASSEARGQPQHF.

The chain joins TRBV7-3 to TRBJ2-5; D perhaps matches TRBD2 (5 bases). CDR1 and CDR2 from the germline V gene are SGHTA and FQGTGA. V lost 2 bases, J lost 4 bases, and 17 bases lay in between. The CDR3 is made up of 16 amino acids. CDR3 protein: CASSLVGTTKVETQYF. CDR3 nucleotides: TGTGCCAGCAGCTTAGTGGGTACGACTAAAGTAGAGACCCAGTACTTC. Full variable domain (remainder filled in from reference TRBV7-3 and TRBJ2-5): GAGVSQTPSNKVTEKGKYVELRCDPISGHTALYWYRQSLGQGPEFLIYFQGTGAADDSGLPNDRFFAVRPEGSVSTLKIQRTERGDSAVYLCASSLVGTTKVETQYFGPGTRLLVL.

The V gene is TRBV6-5, the J gene TRBJ1-1; no reliable D call. Trimming pared 9 bases from V and 5 bases from J, leaving 16 bases between. CDR3 size: 13 residues. The germline gives CDR1 MNHEY, CDR2 SVGAGI. DNA of the CDR3: TGTGCCAGTTGGGTGGGAGGGAATACTGAAGCTTTCTTT. It specifies CASWVGGNTEAFF.

The chain has TRBV2 and TRBJ2-2; 7 positions match TRBD2. The CDR3 totals 15 residues. J gave up 6 bases and V 2 bases, and 6 bases lay outside the gene matches. From germline, CDR1 is SNHLY and CDR2 FYNNEI. CDR3 region: CASSERKGRAGELFF. Here the CDR3 DNA reads TGTGCCAGCAGTGAAAGGAAAGGGAGGGCCGGGGAGCTGTTTTTT.

The DNA of the CDR3 is TGTGCCAGCAGCGATAGACTAGCGGGGGAGACCCAGTACTTC. Its translation: CASSDRLAGETQYF. The rearrangement links TRBV5-4 to TRBJ2-5, with 11 bases lining up with TRBD2. The J segment lost 5 bases and the V segment lost 4 bases, leaving 4 bases of the junction unmatched. CDR1 and CDR2 (germline): SGHNT, YYREEE (reference sequence). The CDR3 length is 14 residues. The whole variable domain, filled in from reference TRBV5-4 and TRBJ2-5, reads ETGVTQSPTHLIKTRGQQVTLRCSSQSGHNTVSWYQQALGQGPQFIFQYYREEENGRGNFPPRFSGLQFPNYSSELNVNALELDDSALYLCASSDRLAGETQYFGPGTRLLVL.

V and J are TRBV7-6 and TRBJ1-4; perhaps TRBD1 as D (5 bases). This CDR3 contains 18 residues. V was trimmed by 1 base and J by 6 bases, leaving 21 bases between them. The germline CDR1 and CDR2 sequences are SGHVS and FNYEAQ. The CDR3 bases are TGTGCCAGCAGCTTAGTCCCCCTCAGTCAGGGTGTCTATGAAAAACTGTTTTTT. It yields the protein CASSLVPLSQGVYEKLFF.

The chain carries TRBV5-1 and TRBJ2-3, with 8 nucleotides matching TRBD1. The germline V gene encodes CDR1 SGHRS and CDR2 YFSETQ. The V segment lost 4 bases and the J segment 6 bases; nucleotides outside the gene matches: 4. The CDR3 extends over 13 amino acids. The CDR3 sequence is CASSQGASDTQYF. The CDR3 DNA is TGCGCCAGCAGCCAGGGGGCATCGGATACGCAGTATTTT.

The chain has TRBV5-6 and TRBJ2-2; 11 bases match TRBD2. Germline V gene sequence: CDR1 SGHDT, CDR2 YYEEEE. The ends lost 1 base at V and 4 bases at J; junction bases unmatched: 3. CDR3 length: 16 residues. CDR3 coding DNA: TGTGCCAGCAGCTTGACTAGCGGGGGATTCACCGGGGAGCTGTTTTTT. It translates to CASSLTSGGFTGELFF.

The rearrangement joins TRBV5-6 to TRBJ2-7; 7 nucleotides agree with TRBD1. Germline V gene data show CDR1 as SGHDT and CDR2 as YYEEEE. The CDR3 is 17 amino acids. The V segment lost 0 bases and the J segment 6 bases; nucleotides outside the gene matches: 15. CDR3 sequence (DNA): TGTGCCAGCAGCTTGGCATCAAGGCTGGACAGGACCTGCGAGCAGTACTTC. Translated: CASSLASRLDRTCEQYF.

The CDR3 DNA reads TGCGCCAGCAGCTTGAGTCCCGAAGAGAACATTCAGTACTTC. Protein: CASSLSPEENIQYF. The V and J genes are TRBV5-1 and TRBJ2-4; D is uncertain. The germline V gene encodes CDR1 SGHRS and CDR2 YFSETQ. This CDR3 spans 14 amino acids. V lost 1 base and J lost 7, with 12 bases in between.

This clone showed up just once. The chain combines TRBV28 with TRBJ2-1; TRBD1 matches 9 bases. Unmatched junction bases numbered 7, after V lost 3 bases and J lost 10 bases. Germline CDR1 is MDHEN and CDR2 is SYDVKM. The CDR3 is made up of 14 amino acids. CDR3 DNA sequence: TGTGCCAGCAGTTTCTGGGACAGGGCCAAAGAGCAGTTCTTC. Amino acid sequence: CASSFWDRAKEQFF. The full variable domain, rest sourced from reference TRBV28 and TRBJ2-1, is DVKVTQSSRYLVKRTGEKVFLECVQDMDHENMFWYRQDPGLGLRLIYFSYDVKMKEKGDIPEGYSVSREKKERFSLILESASTNQTSMYLCASSFWDRAKEQFFGPGTRLTVL.

The chain combines TRBV7-2 with TRBJ1-2, with TRBD1 identical over 8 bases. Germline V lookup: CDR1 SGHTA, CDR2 FQGNSA. J was trimmed by 1 base and V by 6 bases; bases with no gene match: 4. This CDR3 is built from 14 residues. CDR3 DNA: TGTGCCAGCAGAGGACAGGGCATTAACTATGGCTACACCTTC. It encodes CASRGQGINYGYTF.

This chain connects TRBV4-3 to TRBJ2-7; tentatively, D is TRBD2 (5 bases). With 1 base removed from V and 5 bases from J, the gap between germline ends came to 9 bases. This CDR3 is built from 13 residues. CDR1 LGHNA and CDR2 YSLEER come from the germline V gene. In DNA form, the CDR3 reads TGCGCCAGCAGCCAAGCGGCGGGCGACGAGCAGTACTTC. As protein: CASSQAAGDEQYF.

This chain connects TRBV9 to TRBJ1-4; tentative D call: TRBD1 (5 bases). The CDR3 is 15 amino acids. Per germline, CDR1 SGDLS and CDR2 YYNGEE. V was trimmed by 3 bases and J by 6 bases, leaving 15 bases between them. CDR3 region: CASSAQPGQDEKLFF. CDR3 in DNA: TGTGCCAGCAGCGCGCAGCCAGGGCAGGATGAAAAACTGTTTTTT.

V and J are TRBV5-6 and TRBJ1-2; the D gene is possibly TRBD1 (5 bases). Per germline, CDR1 SGHDT and CDR2 YYEEEE. The CDR3 has 15 amino acids. V shed 4 bases and J shed 4 bases, with 17 bases lying between them. The CDR3 is CASSRDRFNLYGYTF. The DNA for the CDR3 is TGTGCCAGCAGCAGAGACAGATTCAACCTCTATGGCTACACCTTC.